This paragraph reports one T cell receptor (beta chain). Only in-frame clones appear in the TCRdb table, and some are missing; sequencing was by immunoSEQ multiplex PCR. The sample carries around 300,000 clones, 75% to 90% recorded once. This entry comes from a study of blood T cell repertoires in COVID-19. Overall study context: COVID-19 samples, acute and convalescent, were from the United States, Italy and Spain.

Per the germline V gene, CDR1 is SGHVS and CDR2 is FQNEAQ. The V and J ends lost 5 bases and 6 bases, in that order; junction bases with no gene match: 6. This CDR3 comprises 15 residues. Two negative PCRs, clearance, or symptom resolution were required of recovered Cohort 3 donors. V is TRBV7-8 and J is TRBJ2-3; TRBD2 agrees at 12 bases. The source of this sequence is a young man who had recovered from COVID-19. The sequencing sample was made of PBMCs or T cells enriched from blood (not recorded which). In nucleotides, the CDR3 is TGTGCCAGCAGCATACTAGCGGGGGGTTTGGATACGCAGTATTTT. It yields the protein CASSILAGGLDTQYF.